This TCR beta chain was retrieved from a study of long-term antiretroviral therapy in people with HIV. Study-level points and caveats: It was not possible to obtain data on ART adherence, viral resistance or therapy changes. Clones that had undergone expansion before ART dominated the repertoire at all time points.

The germline V gene encodes CDR1 MNHNS and CDR2 SASEGT. The CDR3 loop spans 14 amino acids. V shed 2 bases and J shed 7 bases, with 14 bases lying between them. It was version v3.0 of the immunoSEQ assay that was run at survey level. In sequencing, roughly 35,000-50,000 T-cell genomes per sample were targeted. Repertoires were generated with immunoSEQ multiplex PCR, while TCRdb's copy carries only in-frame clones and drops some. This sample has 25,000 to 35,000 clones, with about 96% found just once. Points on this clone: Its antigen remains unidentified.

At least one PBMC sample before ART and at least two after were required. The receptor's source is a man aged 25 to 40 with HIV. The genes are TRBV6-1 and TRBJ1-2, with no clear D. Sample: unsorted PBMCs, taken 6.9 years after starting antiretroviral therapy. CDR3 residues: CASSETYGFTGYTF. In nucleotides, the CDR3 is TGTGCCAGCAGTGAAACCTATGGTTTTACTGGCTACACCTTC.